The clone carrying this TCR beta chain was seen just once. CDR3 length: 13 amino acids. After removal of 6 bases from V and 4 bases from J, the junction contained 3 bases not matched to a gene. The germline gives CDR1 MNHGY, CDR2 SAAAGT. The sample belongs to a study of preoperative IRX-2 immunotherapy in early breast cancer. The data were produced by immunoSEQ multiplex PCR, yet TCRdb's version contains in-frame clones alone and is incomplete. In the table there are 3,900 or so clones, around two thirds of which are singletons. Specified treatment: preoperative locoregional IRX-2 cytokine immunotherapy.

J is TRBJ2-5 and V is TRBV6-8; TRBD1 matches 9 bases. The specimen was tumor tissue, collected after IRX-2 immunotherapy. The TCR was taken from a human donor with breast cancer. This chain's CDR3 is CASRTGGVETQYF. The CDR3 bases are TGTGCCAGCAGAACAGGGGGCGTAGAGACCCAGTACTTC.